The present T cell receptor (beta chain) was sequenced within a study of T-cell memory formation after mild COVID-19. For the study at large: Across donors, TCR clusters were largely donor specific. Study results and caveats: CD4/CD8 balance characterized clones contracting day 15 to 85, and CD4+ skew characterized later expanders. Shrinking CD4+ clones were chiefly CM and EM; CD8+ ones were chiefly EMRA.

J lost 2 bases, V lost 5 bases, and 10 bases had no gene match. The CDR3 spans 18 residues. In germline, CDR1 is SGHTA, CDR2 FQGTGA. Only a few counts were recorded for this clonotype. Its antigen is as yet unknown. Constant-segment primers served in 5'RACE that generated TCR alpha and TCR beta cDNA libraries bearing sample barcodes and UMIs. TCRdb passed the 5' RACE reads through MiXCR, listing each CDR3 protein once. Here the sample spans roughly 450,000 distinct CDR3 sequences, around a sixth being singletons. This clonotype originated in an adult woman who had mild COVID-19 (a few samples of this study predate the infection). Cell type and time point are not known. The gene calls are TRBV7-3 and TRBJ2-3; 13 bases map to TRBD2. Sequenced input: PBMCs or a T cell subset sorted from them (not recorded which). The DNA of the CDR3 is TGTGCCAGCAGCCCTCCGGGACTAGCGGGACCCCTCACAGATACGCAGTATTTT. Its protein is CASSPPGLAGPLTDTQYF.